This TCR beta chain is drawn from a study of T cell repertoires in cytomegalovirus infection. Study overall: A matching HLA type, together with CMV infection, was signaled by public TCR beta signatures.

About this clonotype itself: Its antigen remains unknown.

CDR3 length: 16 residues. The V end was cut by 4 bases, the J end by 10 bases, with 20 bases between. Study-wide results and caveats: Summed frequency of shared TCR beta families picked out CMV carriers who also had the relevant HLA. Within the response measured ex vivo, HLA-C-restricted CMV-specific TCR beta clonotypes were dominant.

TCRdb redid the calling of the reads with MiXCR, one entry per CDR3 protein. The sample records roughly 150,000 distinct CDR3 sequences, roughly a quarter being singletons. The sequenced sample was PBMCs. The chain is built from TRBV12-3 or TRBV12-4 and TRBJ1-6, with D perhaps TRBD1 (5 bases). This TCR came from a human donor in good health (CMV status not recorded). Some clones in this sample may be carry-over from other donors' samples. The CDR3 sequence: CASSSTRGLLSSPLHF. In DNA form, the CDR3 reads TGTGCCAGCAGTTCAACCCGGGGACTTCTAAGCTCACCCCTCCACTTT.